The 24 T cell receptor beta chains in this list originate from one sample, sequenced in a study of cytomegalovirus exposure and HLA in healthy donors. PCR used 60 Vbeta primers and 13 Jbeta primers. Produced via immunoSEQ multiplex PCR; TCRdb's table is partial and in-frame only. This sample carries over 100,000 clones, with 1.7% going to the ten biggest clones. Sequencing used PBMCs. The receptors stem from a man in his late teens or twenties in good health and CMV-seronegative.

The chain has TRBV5-1 and TRBJ2-7; 7 nucleotides agree with TRBD1. The CDR3 runs to 16 residues. From germline, CDR1 is SGHRS and CDR2 YFSETQ. With V trimmed by 5 bases and J by 7 bases, 18 bases remained unmatched. Here the CDR3 reads CASSSKGTEDYGEQYF. DNA of the CDR3: TGCGCCAGCAGTTCAAAAGGGACAGAAGATTACGGGGAGCAGTACTTC.

The J gene is TRBJ2-6, the V gene TRBV9; TRBD1 matches at 8 bases. In germline, CDR1 is SGDLS, CDR2 YYNGEE. The CDR3 consists of 20 residues. With 4 bases clipped from V and 0 bases from J, the junction kept 15 bases outside the gene matches. The CDR3 loop is CASSIDPGGRSNSGANVLTF. CDR3 nucleotides: TGTGCCAGCAGCATAGACCCAGGGGGCCGTAGTAACTCTGGGGCCAACGTCCTGACTTTC.

The rearrangement joins TRBV4-1 to TRBJ2-7; TRBD2 aligns across 7 bases. J was trimmed by 3 bases and V by 4 bases; bases with no gene match: 12. CDR1 is MGHRA and CDR2 is YSYEKL in the germline V gene. This CDR3 spans 16 amino acids. The CDR3 nucleotides read TGCGCCAGCAGCCTCGGAAGCGGGGTAAGAAACTACGAGCAGTACTTC. Its protein product is CASSLGSGVRNYEQYF.

The V gene is TRBV28, the J gene TRBJ2-7; the D gene is possibly TRBD1 (5 bases). The CDR3 covers 15 residues. Germline CDR1 reads MDHEN; CDR2 reads SYDVKM. V lost 3 bases and J lost 0, with 12 bases in between. CDR3 in amino acids: CASSFQGHDSYEQYF. Written as DNA, the CDR3 is TGTGCCAGCAGTTTTCAGGGCCACGACTCCTACGAGCAGTACTTC.

The gene calls are TRBV9 and TRBJ2-1; 8 nucleotides line up with TRBD2. J lost 4 bases, V lost 4 bases, and 7 bases had no gene match. The CDR3 is 15 amino acids. CDR1 and CDR2 (germline): SGDLS, YYNGEE. The CDR3 spells CASSPPGLGYNEQFF. The CDR3 DNA reads as TGTGCCAGCAGCCCACCGGGACTAGGTTACAATGAGCAGTTCTTC.

V gene TRBV5-5 combines with J gene TRBJ2-2; D is perhaps TRBD2 (6 bases). Deletions cut 2 bases from V and 5 bases from J, with 13 bases between. Looked up from germline, CDR1 is SGHKS and CDR2 is YYEKEE (reference sequence). This CDR3 is 15 amino acids long. The CDR3 DNA reads as TGTGCCAGCAGCTTAGACGGGGGTGGAACCGGGGAGCTGTTTTTT. Protein product: CASSLDGGGTGELFF.

CDR3: CASSRGGGTYEQYF. CDR3 coding DNA: TGTGCCAGCTCGCGGGGAGGGGGGACCTACGAGCAGTACTTC. The V and J genes are TRBV7-2 and TRBJ2-7, with TRBD2 as a possible D gene (7 bases). Germline CDR1 and CDR2: SGHTA and FQGNSA. CDR3 length equals 14 residues. Trimming removed 8 bases at V and 2 bases at J, with 16 bases between.

The rearrangement uses TRBV25-1 and TRBJ2-5, with TRBD1 matching over 7 bases. TRBJ2-7 explains the end of the DNA better; the J call may be wrong. Germline CDR1 is MGHDK and CDR2 is SYGVNS. The CDR3 has 13 amino acids. CDR3 nucleotides: TGTGCCAGCGGACAGGAATCCTCCTACGAGCAGTACTTC. Amino acid sequence: CASGQESSYEQYF.

Worth noting for this clone: One end of the junction is discordant with germline, which a read error may explain. The rearrangement uses TRBV7-7 and TRBJ2-7, with D perhaps TRBD2 (5 bases). The CDR3 is 13 amino acids. The germline CDR1 and CDR2 sequences are SSHAT and FNYEAQ (reference sequence). In DNA form, the CDR3 reads TGTGCTAGCAGACCCGTGGGGAGCTACGAGCAGTACTTC. It yields the protein CASRPVGSYEQYF.

The chain links TRBV27 to TRBJ1-5; a possible D gene is TRBD1 (6 bases). Trimming took 3 bases from V and 9 from J, leaving 12 bases between them. From germline, CDR1 is MNHEY and CDR2 SMNVEV (reference sequence). The CDR3 covers 13 residues. This CDR3 reads CASSFGGGVPQHF. CDR3 DNA: TGTGCCAGCAGTTTTGGGGGGGGCGTGCCCCAGCATTTT.

This chain joins TRBV28 and TRBJ1-1; D is possibly TRBD1 (5 bases). This CDR3 spans 12 amino acids. V gave up 8 bases and J gave up 2 bases, with 9 bases separating them. From germline, CDR1 is MDHEN and CDR2 SYDVKM. The CDR3 region has the DNA TGTGCCAGCGGGGCACCAAACACTGAAGCTTTCTTT. It translates to CASGAPNTEAFF.

This chain links TRBV5-6 with TRBJ2-2, with a possible D match to TRBD1 (5 bases). The V end was cut by 3 bases, the J end by 6 bases, with 15 bases between. This CDR3 spans 15 amino acids. Germline-derived CDR1 and CDR2 are SGHDT and YYEEEE. CDR3 loop: CASSSLPTVPGELFF. The CDR3 nucleotides read TGTGCCAGCAGCTCTCTCCCGACAGTACCCGGGGAGCTGTTTTTT.

The V and J genes are TRBV19 and TRBJ2-7, with 9 bases fitting TRBD1. The germline gives CDR1 LNHDA, CDR2 SQIVND (reference sequence). This CDR3 contains 15 residues. After removal of 1 base from V and 6 bases from J, the junction contained 7 bases not matched to a gene. The CDR3, as DNA: TGTGCCAGTAGTATAGCCGGGACAGGGCAGCGCGAGCAGTACTTC. The encoded protein is CASSIAGTGQREQYF.

The gene calls are TRBV11-2 and TRBJ1-5; 9 bases map to TRBD1. The CDR3 is 14 amino acids. The V gene's germline CDR1 is SGHAT and CDR2 FQNNGV. After removal of 3 bases from V and 6 bases from J, the junction contained 3 bases not matched to a gene. The CDR3 DNA reads as TGTGCCAGCAGCTTCGGGACAGGGCGTCAGCCCCAGCATTTT. Translation gives CASSFGTGRQPQHF.

The V and J genes are TRBV25-1 and TRBJ2-3, with D perhaps TRBD2 (5 bases). Germline V lookup: CDR1 MGHDK, CDR2 SYGVNS. V was clipped by 2 bases and J by 5 bases, with 17 bases between them. This CDR3 has 16 amino acids. CDR3 loop: CASSERDVSDQDTQYF. The CDR3, as DNA: TGTGCCAGCAGTGAAAGGGATGTTAGCGACCAAGATACGCAGTATTTT.

The chain recombines TRBV7-9 with TRBJ2-5; TRBD2 agrees at 7 bases. Germline V gene data show CDR1 as SEHNR and CDR2 as FQNEAQ (reference sequence). The CDR3 totals 13 residues. V dropped 4 bases and J dropped 3; count of bases not matched to a gene: 2. DNA of the CDR3: TGTGCCAGCAGCTCCAGCGGGGAAGAGACCCAGTACTTC. Protein: CASSSSGEETQYF.

The rearrangement joins TRBV2 to TRBJ2-7; no reliable D call. Deletions cut 8 bases from V and 1 base from J, with 9 bases between. The CDR3 runs 12 residues. Germline CDR1 SNHLY, CDR2 FYNNEI. CDR3 DNA: TGTGCCAGCCAACGGGTTTCCTACGAGCAGTACTTC. It is translated as CASQRVSYEQYF.

The V call is TRBV7-9, the J call TRBJ2-3; D is unclear. This CDR3 is built from 11 residues. V lost 5 bases and J 5 bases, leaving 5 bases between the germline ends. The V gene's germline CDR1 is SEHNR and CDR2 FQNEAQ (reference sequence). CDR3 protein: CASSGIDTQYF. CDR3 sequence (DNA): TGTGCCAGCAGCGGCATAGATACGCAGTATTTT. Full variable domain (missing parts from reference TRBV7-9 and TRBJ2-3): DTGVSQNPRHKITKRGQNVTFRCDPISEHNRLYWYRQTLGQGPEFLTYFQNEAQLEKSRLLSDRFSAERPKGSFSTLEIQRTEQGDSAMYLCASSGIDTQYFGPGTRLTVL.

Comment on this clone: In the same sample, other DNA sequences code for this CDR3. This chain links TRBV6-1 with TRBJ1-1; tentative D call: TRBD1 (6 bases). From germline, CDR1 is MNHNS and CDR2 SASEGT. This CDR3 region has 14 residues. Deletions cut 6 bases from V and 4 bases from J, with 15 bases between. CDR3 in amino acids: CASSVRQVSTEAFF. The CDR3 DNA follows: TGTGCCAGCAGCGTCCGACAGGTGAGCACTGAAGCTTTCTTT.

This chain connects TRBV7-2 to TRBJ1-5, with 11 bases lining up with TRBD1. Germline assignment: CDR1 SGHTA and CDR2 FQGNSA. The trim removed 5 bases at V and 6 bases at J, leaving 6 bases unmatched. The CDR3 spans 15 residues. The CDR3 sequence: CASSPDRGLSQPQHF. The CDR3 DNA follows: TGTGCCAGCAGCCCGGACAGGGGGCTCTCTCAGCCCCAGCATTTT.

The chain recombines TRBV5-1 with TRBJ1-5; D is undetermined. The V end was cut by 0 bases, the J end by 5 bases, with 12 bases between. The CDR3 consists of 15 residues. In germline, CDR1 is SGHRS, CDR2 YFSETQ. CDR3 coding DNA: TGCGCCAGCAGCTTGGTGGGGAGGGTTGATCAGCCCCAGCATTTT. Translated, it gives CASSLVGRVDQPQHF.

The chain recombines TRBV30 with TRBJ1-5; D is possibly TRBD1 (5 bases). Germline values: CDR1 GTSNPN, CDR2 SVGIG (reference sequence). The V gene lost 2 bases and the J gene lost 5 bases, with 10 bases spanning the gap. There are 13 residues in the CDR3. The CDR3 DNA follows: TGTGCCTGGAGTCCAGGGTCTGATCAGCCCCAGCATTTT. Its translation: CAWSPGSDQPQHF.

V gene TRBV28 combines with J gene TRBJ1-1; no clear D. This CDR3 is built from 14 residues. V lost 6 bases and J 3 bases, leaving 14 bases between the germline ends. Per germline, CDR1 MDHEN and CDR2 SYDVKM. This CDR3 reads CASSEEKAYTEAFF. The CDR3 DNA is TGTGCCAGCAGCGAAGAAAAAGCTTACACTGAAGCTTTCTTT.

The chain combines TRBV30 with TRBJ1-1; D might be TRBD1 (5 bases). Germline CDR1 GTSNPN, CDR2 SVGIG (reference sequence). The CDR3 is 15 amino acids. V lost 0 bases and J lost 4, with 15 bases in between. DNA of the CDR3: TGTGCCTGGAGTGTACTGGATGCGGGGGGCACTGAAGCTTTCTTT. It codes for CAWSVLDAGGTEAFF.